These T cell receptor beta chains were read from a single sample in a study of tumor and adjacent non-tumor tissue in lung cancer. Via MiXCR, TCRdb re-called the multiplex PCR reads, giving one row per CDR3 protein. This table has around 140,000 distinct CDR3 sequences, around two thirds appearing once. Sequences were obtained from lung tumor tissue. The receptor set was obtained from a man aged 60 to 75 with small cell lung cancer. The CDR3 runs from the conserved cysteine through the conserved F or W. The D gene is left open where the match is weak.

V,D,J,CDR3
TRBV5-5,.,TRBJ2-1,CASSPGLGTYNEQFF
TRBV4-1,TRBD1,TRBJ2-4,CASGSAGTGAGIQYF
TRBV29-1,.,TRBJ1-1,CSAEVNLNTEAFF
TRBV11-1,TRBD2,TRBJ2-7,CTSSLAAVWEGKPYF
TRBV4-1,TRBD1,TRBJ1-2,CASSQIPVGTGCGYTF
TRBV4-1,.,TRBJ1-2,CASGPGGRGASGYTF
TRBV5-4,.,TRBJ2-7,CASSFGGTYEQYF
TRBV12-3/TRBV12-4,.,TRBJ2-2,CASSQVEGSTGELFF
TRBV6-5,TRBD1,TRBJ2-3,CASSSSGTGTDTQYF
TRBV12-3/TRBV12-4,TRBD1,TRBJ2-7,CASSFTGEPSYEQYF
TRBV11-2,.,TRBJ2-1,CASSYGALGSYNERLF
TRBV29-1,.,TRBJ1-4,CSSETANNEKLFF
TRBV12-3/TRBV12-4,TRBD2,TRBJ2-3,CAISGLAGTYGTDTQYF
TRBV20-1,.,TRBJ2-2,CSARDMGRQMNTGELFF
TRBV30,TRBD2,TRBJ2-5,CAWSAELAGGPGETQYF
TRBV30,.,TRBJ2-7,CAWTPYWDYEQYF
TRBV6-6,TRBD2,TRBJ2-3,CASSPGLAGGPKGTDTQYF
TRBV28,.,TRBJ2-1,CDSSTTGRGYNEQLF
TRBV11-2,.,TRBJ1-1,CVSGLDLASTETFF
TRBV4-2,TRBD1,TRBJ2-7,CASSQATTGTGGREQYF
TRBV29-1,.,TRBJ2-1,CSVGQVPSDEQFF
TRBV7-9,.,TRBJ2-1,CASSLGSNEHFF
TRBV20-1,.,TRBJ2-5,CSARVQLVRETQYF